This T cell receptor (beta chain) was found in a study of T-cell reconstitution after alpha-beta-depleted transplantation in children. Germline V gives CDR1 SQVTM, CDR2 ANQGSEA. V was shortened by 6 bases and J by 4 bases, with 7 bases between the two germline ends. This CDR3 region has 11 residues. Study-wide results and limits: One year post-transplant, T-cell counts and diversity were largely derived from T cells produced anew. High day-60 TCRbeta diversity in some patients came from surviving recipient T cells and thymic progenitors. Roughly two months post-transplant, alpha-beta T cells reportedly originated from several hundred graft clones that had expanded.

This clonotype was detected only a few times. Antigen: not known. This sample's TCRbeta library carried unique molecular identifier barcodes. TCRdb re-called the PCR reads through MiXCR, storing one row per CDR3 protein. Counted here are under 150,000 distinct CDR3 sequences, approximately 8.7% occurring once; the ten biggest clones make up 24%. V and J are TRBV29-1 and TRBJ1-3, with D uncertain. Sequenced here: PBMCs, mostly from graft donor cells, sampled 180 days after TCRalphabeta/CD19-depleted stem cell transplant. This clonotype was obtained from a girl under three years old who had a stem cell transplant for combined immunodeficiency, so the T cells may come from the graft donor. The CDR3 reads CSVAQGNTIYF. As DNA, the CDR3 is TGCAGCGTGGCACAGGGAAACACCATATATTTT. The entire variable domain, with the rest obtained from reference TRBV29-1 and TRBJ1-3, is as follows: SAVISQKPSRDICQRGTSLTIQCQVDSQVTMMFWYRQQPGQSLTLIATANQGSEATYESGFVIDKFPISRPNLTFSTLTVSNMSPEDSSIYLCSVAQGNTIYFGEGSWLTVV.